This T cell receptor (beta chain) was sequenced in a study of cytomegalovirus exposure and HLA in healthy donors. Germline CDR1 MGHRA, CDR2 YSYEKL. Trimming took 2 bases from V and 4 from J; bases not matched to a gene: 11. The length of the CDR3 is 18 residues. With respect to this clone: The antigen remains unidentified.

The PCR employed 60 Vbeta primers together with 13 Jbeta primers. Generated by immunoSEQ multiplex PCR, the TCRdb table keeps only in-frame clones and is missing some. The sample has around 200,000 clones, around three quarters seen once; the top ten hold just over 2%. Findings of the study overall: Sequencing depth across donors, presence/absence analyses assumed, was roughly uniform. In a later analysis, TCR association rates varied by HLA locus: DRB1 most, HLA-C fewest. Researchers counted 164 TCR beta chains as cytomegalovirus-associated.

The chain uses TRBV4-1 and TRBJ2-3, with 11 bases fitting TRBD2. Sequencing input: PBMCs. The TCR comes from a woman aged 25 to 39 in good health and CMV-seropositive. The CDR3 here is CASSQRGTSGPGPDTQYF. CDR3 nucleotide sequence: TGCGCCAGCAGCCAAAGAGGGACTAGCGGACCGGGGCCAGATACGCAGTATTTT.